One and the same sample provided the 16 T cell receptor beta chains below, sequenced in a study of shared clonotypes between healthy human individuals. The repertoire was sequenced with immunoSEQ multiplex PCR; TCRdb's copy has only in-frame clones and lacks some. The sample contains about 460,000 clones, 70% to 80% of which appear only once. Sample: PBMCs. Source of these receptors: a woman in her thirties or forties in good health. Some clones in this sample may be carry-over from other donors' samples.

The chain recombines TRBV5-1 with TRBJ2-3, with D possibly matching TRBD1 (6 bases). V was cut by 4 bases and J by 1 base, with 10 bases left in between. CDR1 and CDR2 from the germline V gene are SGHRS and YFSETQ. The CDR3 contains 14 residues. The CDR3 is CASSLDSGTDTQYF. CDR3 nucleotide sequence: TGCGCCAGCAGCCTGGACAGTGGCACAGATACGCAGTATTTT.

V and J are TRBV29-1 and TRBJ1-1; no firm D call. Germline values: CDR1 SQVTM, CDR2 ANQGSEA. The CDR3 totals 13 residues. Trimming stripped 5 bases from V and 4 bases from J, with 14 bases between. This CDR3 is CSVRLSLSTEAFF. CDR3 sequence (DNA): TGCAGCGTTCGCCTTTCCCTTAGCACTGAAGCTTTCTTT.

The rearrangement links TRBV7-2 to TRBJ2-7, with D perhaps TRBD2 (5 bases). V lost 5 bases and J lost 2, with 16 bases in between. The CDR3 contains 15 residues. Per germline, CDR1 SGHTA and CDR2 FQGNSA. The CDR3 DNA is TGTGCCAGCAGCCCCAGTTCTGCGGGTCCCTACGAGCAGTACTTC. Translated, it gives CASSPSSAGPYEQYF.

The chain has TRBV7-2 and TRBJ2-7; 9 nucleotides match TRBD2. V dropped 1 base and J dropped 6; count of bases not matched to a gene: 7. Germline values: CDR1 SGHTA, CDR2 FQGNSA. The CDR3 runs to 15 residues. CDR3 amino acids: CASSLVASGTSEQYF. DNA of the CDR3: TGTGCCAGCAGCTTAGTGGCTAGCGGGACTTCCGAGCAGTACTTC.

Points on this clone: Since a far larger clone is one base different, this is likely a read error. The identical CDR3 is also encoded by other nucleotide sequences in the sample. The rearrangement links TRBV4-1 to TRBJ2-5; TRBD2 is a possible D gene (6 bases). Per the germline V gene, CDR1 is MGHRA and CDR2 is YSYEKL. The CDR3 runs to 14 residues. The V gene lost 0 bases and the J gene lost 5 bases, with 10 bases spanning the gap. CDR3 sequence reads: CASSQDLAGETQYF. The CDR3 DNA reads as TGCGCCAGCAGCCAAGATCTGGCGGGGGAGACCCAGTACTTC.

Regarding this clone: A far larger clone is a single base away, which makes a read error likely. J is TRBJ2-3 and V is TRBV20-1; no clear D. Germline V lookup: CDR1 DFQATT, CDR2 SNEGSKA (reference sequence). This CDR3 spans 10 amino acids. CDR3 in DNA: TGCAGTTCCTACACAGATATGCAGTATTTT. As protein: CSSYTDMQYF.

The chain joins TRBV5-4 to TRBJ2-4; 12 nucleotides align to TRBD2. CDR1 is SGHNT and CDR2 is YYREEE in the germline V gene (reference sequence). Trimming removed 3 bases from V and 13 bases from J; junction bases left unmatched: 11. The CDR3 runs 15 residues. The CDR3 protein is CASSSGTSGRVTQYF. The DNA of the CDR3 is TGTGCCAGCAGCTCCGGGACTAGCGGGCGGGTTACGCAGTACTTC.

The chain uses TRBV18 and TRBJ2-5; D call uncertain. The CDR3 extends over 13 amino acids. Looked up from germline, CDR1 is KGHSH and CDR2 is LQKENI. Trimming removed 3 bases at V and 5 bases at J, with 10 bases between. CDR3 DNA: TGTGCCAGCTCACCGAAACAGAGGGAGACCCAGTACTTC. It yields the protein CASSPKQRETQYF.

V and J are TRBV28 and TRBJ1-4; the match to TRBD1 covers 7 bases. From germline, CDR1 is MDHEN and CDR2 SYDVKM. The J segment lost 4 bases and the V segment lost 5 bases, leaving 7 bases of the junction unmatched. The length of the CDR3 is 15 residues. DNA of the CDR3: TGTGCCAGCAGTGCCCCCCGGGACAGTAATGAAAAACTGTTTTTT. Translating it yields CASSAPRDSNEKLFF.

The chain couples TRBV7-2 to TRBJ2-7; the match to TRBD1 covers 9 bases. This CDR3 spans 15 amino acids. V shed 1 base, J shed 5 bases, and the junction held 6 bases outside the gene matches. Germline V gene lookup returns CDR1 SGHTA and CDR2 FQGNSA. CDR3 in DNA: TGTGCCAGCAGCTTAGGCGGGACAGGGTCTAACGAGCAGTACTTC. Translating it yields CASSLGGTGSNEQYF.

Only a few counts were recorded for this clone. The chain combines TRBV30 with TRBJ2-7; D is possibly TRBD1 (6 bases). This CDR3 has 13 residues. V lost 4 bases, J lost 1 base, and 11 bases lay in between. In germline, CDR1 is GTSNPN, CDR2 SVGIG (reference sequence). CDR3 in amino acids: CAWTSGDSYEQYF. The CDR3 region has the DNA TGTGCCTGGACGTCAGGGGATTCCTACGAGCAGTACTTC.

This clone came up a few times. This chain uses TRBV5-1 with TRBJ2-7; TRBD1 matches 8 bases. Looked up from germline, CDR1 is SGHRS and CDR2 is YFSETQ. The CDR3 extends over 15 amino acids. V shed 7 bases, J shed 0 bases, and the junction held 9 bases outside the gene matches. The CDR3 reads CASSNQGASSYEQYF. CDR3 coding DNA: TGCGCCAGCTCAAACCAGGGGGCTAGCTCCTACGAGCAGTACTTC. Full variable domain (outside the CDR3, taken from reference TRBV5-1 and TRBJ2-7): KAGVTQTPRYLIKTRGQQVTLSCSPISGHRSVSWYQQTPGQGLQFLFEYFSETQRNKGNFPGRFSGRQFSNSRSEMNVSTLELGDSALYLCASSNQGASSYEQYFGPGTRLTVT.

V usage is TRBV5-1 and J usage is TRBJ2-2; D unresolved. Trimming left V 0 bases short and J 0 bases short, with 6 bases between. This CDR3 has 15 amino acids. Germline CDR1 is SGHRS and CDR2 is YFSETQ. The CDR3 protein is CASSLDSSNTGELFF. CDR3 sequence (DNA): TGCGCCAGCAGCTTGGACAGTTCGAACACCGGGGAGCTGTTTTTT.

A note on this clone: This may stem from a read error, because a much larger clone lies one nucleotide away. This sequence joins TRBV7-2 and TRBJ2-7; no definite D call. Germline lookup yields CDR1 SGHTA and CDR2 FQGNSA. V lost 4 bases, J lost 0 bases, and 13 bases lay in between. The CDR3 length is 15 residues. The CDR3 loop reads CASSSWALSSYEQYF. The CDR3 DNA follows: TGTGCCAGCAGCTCATGGGCACTGAGCTCCTACGAGCAGTACTTC.

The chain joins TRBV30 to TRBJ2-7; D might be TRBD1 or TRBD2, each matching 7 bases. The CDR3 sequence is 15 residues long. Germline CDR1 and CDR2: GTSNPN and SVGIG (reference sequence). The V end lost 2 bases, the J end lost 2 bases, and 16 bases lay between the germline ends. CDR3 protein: CAWSTRGGPPYEQYF. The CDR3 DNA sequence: TGTGCCTGGAGTACCAGGGGGGGACCCCCCTACGAGCAGTACTTC.

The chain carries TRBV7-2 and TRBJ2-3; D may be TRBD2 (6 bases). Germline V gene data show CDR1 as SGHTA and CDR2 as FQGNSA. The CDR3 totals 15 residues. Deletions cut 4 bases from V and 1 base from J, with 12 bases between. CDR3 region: CASSSPPGGTDTQYF. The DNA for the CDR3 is TGTGCCAGCAGCTCGCCGCCGGGGGGCACAGATACGCAGTATTTT.